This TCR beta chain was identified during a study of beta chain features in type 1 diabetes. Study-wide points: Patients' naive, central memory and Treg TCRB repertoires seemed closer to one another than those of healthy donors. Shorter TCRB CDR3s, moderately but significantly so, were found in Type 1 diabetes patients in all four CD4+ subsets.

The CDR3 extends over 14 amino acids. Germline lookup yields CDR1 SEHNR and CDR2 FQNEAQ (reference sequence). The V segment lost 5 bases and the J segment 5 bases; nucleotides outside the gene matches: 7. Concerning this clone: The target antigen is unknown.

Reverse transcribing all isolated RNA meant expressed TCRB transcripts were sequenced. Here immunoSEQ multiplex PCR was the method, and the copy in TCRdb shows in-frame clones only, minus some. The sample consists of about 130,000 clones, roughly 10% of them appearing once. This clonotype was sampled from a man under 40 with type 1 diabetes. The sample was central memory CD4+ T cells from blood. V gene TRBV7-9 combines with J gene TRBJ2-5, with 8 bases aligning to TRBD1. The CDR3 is CASSDPYRGETQYF. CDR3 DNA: TGTGCCAGCAGCGATCCGTACAGGGGGGAGACCCAGTACTTC.